The subject of this entry is one T cell receptor beta chain. The entry originates in a study of blood T cell repertoires in COVID-19. For the study at large: T cells, B-cell-depleted T cells, or PBMCs provided the cDNA or gDNA that served as material.

Assay used: immunoSEQ multiplex PCR; TCRdb lists only in-frame clones, some missing. The sample records roughly 150,000 clones, about 72% being singletons. This clonotype originated in a man in his 60s who had recovered from COVID-19. Sequenced input: peripheral blood.

This CDR3 is CASSESGNYGYTF. As DNA, the CDR3 is TGTGCCAGCAGTGAATCAGGGAACTATGGCTACACCTTC. The chain joins TRBV2 to TRBJ1-2; weak D call: TRBD1 (5 bases). CDR1 and CDR2 from the germline V gene are SNHLY and FYNNEI. The CDR3 length is 13 residues. The V end was cut by 2 bases, the J end by 2 bases, with 6 bases between.